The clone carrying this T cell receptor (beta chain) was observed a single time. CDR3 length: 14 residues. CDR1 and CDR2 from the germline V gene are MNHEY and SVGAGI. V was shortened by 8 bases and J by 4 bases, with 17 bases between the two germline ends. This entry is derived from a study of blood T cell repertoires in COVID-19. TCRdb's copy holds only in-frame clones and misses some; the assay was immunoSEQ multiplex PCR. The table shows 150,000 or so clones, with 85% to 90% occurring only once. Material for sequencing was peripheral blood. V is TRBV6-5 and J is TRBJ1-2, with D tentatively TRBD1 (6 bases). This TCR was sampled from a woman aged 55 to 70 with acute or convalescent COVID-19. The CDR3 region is CASYSTGTLYGYTF. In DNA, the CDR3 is TGTGCCAGCTATTCTACAGGGACGCTCTATGGCTACACCTTC.